This TCR beta chain was identified in a study of T cells in tumors after PD-1 blockade. Study in general: No patient had prior checkpoint blockade, systemic immunosuppression, or radiotherapy within 4 weeks. Some patients also took daily vismodegib 150 mg during anti-PD-1 treatment.

Overall study results and limits: Peripheral recruitment is suggested, as some novel exhausted tumor clones were in pre-treatment blood.

Turning to this clone: The antigen remains unidentified.

Tumor or blood genomic DNA was sequenced, with inputs of about 550 ng to 6,004 ng. V was clipped by 5 bases and J by 1 base, with 17 bases between them. Germline V gene lookup returns CDR1 SGHVS and CDR2 FQNEAQ. The CDR3 consists of 16 residues. Here immunoSEQ multiplex PCR was the method, and the copy in TCRdb shows in-frame clones only, minus some. The sample lists more than 40,000 clones; 81% were seen once. J is TRBJ1-1 and V is TRBV7-8; no reliable D call. This specimen was PBMCs, taken before anti-PD-1 treatment. The sequence derives from a human donor with basal cell carcinoma. The CDR3 nucleotides are TGTGCCAGCAGCCCCCCGGCAGGATGGAAGAACACTGAAGCTTTCTTT. Its translation is CASSPPAGWKNTEAFF.